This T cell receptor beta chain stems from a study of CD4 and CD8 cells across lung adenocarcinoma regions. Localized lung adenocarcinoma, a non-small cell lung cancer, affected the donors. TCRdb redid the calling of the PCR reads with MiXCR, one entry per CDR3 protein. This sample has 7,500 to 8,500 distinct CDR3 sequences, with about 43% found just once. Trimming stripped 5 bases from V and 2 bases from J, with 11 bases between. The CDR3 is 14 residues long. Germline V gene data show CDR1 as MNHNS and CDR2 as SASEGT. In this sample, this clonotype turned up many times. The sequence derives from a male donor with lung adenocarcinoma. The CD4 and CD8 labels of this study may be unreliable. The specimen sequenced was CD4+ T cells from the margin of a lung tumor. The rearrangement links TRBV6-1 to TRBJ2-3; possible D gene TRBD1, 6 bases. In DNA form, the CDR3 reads TGTGCCAGCAGTCTCCGGGACAACACAGATACGCAGTATTTT. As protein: CASSLRDNTDTQYF.